A single sample gave rise to the 21 T cell receptor beta chains below, sequenced in a study of T cell repertoires in aging, cancer and after chemotherapy. Rearranged V-D-J TRB sequences were amplified with a mixed TRB-A/B primer pool. MiXCR, applied by TCRdb to the multiplex PCR reads, yields one record per CDR3 protein. This sample has about 1,500 distinct CDR3 sequences, with about three fifths found just once. TCR beta rearrangements were amplified from peripheral blood genomic DNA. The sequencing input was blood. The source of these receptors is a human donor with a blood cancer.

The gene calls are TRBV6-5 and TRBJ2-5; D is unresolved. The length of the CDR3 is 12 residues. V lost 0 bases, J lost 5 bases, and 4 bases lay in between. Germline V gives CDR1 MNHEY, CDR2 SVGAGI. CDR3 sequence: CASSYSRETQYF. The CDR3 nucleotides read TGTGCCAGCAGTTACTCGAGGGAGACCCAGTACTTC.

The V call is TRBV29-1, the J call TRBJ2-3, with unresolved D. This CDR3 is 12 amino acids long. The V gene lost 1 base and the J gene lost 3 bases, with 5 bases spanning the gap. The V gene's germline CDR1 is SQVTM and CDR2 ANQGSEA. The chain's CDR3 is CSVEAGTDTQYF. CDR3 nucleotide sequence: TGCAGCGTTGAAGCCGGGACAGATACGCAGTATTTT.

The chain carries TRBV6-1 and TRBJ1-2, with a weak D call TRBD1 (5 bases). V dropped 6 bases and J dropped 8 bases, with 19 bases sitting between them. Germline V lookup: CDR1 MNHNS, CDR2 SASEGT. The CDR3 spans 14 residues. CDR3 coding DNA: TGTGCCAGCAGACAGGAGCGGGGTTCATGGGGCTACACCTTC. Translation: CASRQERGSWGYTF.

This clonotype has a handful of counts. The chain couples TRBV12-3 or TRBV12-4 to TRBJ2-3; unclear D gene. CDR3 size: 12 residues. Trimming cost V 6 bases and J 1 base, with 5 bases left between them. The CDR3, as DNA: TGTGCCAGCAGCTACGGCACAGATACGCAGTATTTT. It specifies CASSYGTDTQYF.

This chain links TRBV6-5 with TRBJ1-2; D gene ambiguous. The CDR3 extends over 13 amino acids. Trimming shortened V by 0 bases and J by 4 bases, and 6 bases separated the two germline ends. CDR1 and CDR2 from the germline V gene are MNHEY and SVGAGI. This chain's CDR3 is CASSYSHIYGYTF. As DNA, the CDR3 is TGTGCCAGCAGTTACTCACATATCTATGGCTACACCTTC.

The table lists this clonotype with a few counts. The chain links TRBV6-1 to TRBJ2-1; D is unclear. The CDR3 consists of 13 residues. The ends were cut back, 1 base at V and 0 bases at J, with 1 base in the middle. The germline V gene has CDR1 MNHNS and CDR2 SASEGT. The DNA for the CDR3 is TGTGCCAGCAGTGAAGGCTCCTACAATGAGCAGTTCTTC. This translates into CASSEGSYNEQFF.

The V and J genes are TRBV6-5 and TRBJ2-7; no firm D call. V dropped 4 bases and J dropped 1 base, with 14 bases sitting between them. The CDR3 is made up of 15 amino acids. Germline loops: CDR1 MNHEY, CDR2 SVGAGI. The CDR3 bases are TGTGCCAGCAGTTTATACGTCGGACGGTCCTACGAGCAGTACTTC. Translation gives CASSLYVGRSYEQYF.

The chain is built from TRBV15 and TRBJ2-3; D is uncertain. V was clipped by 4 bases and J by 6 bases, with 8 bases between them. Germline CDR1 and CDR2: LNHNV and YYDKDF (reference sequence). CDR3 size: 12 residues. The CDR3 DNA reads TGTGCCACCAGCACGAACGGGGATACGCAGTATTTT. Residues: CATSTNGDTQYF.

This chain joins TRBV6-5 and TRBJ1-2; 9 bases line up with TRBD1. Germline V gene sequence: CDR1 MNHEY, CDR2 SVGAGI. Trimming at V came to 5 bases and at J to 5 bases, leaving 9 bases not matched to a gene. This CDR3 contains 15 residues. DNA for the CDR3: TGTGCCAGCAGTGACGGACAGGGGAGAGGGTATGGCTACACCTTC. The encoded protein is CASSDGQGRGYGYTF.

This sequence joins TRBV12-3 or TRBV12-4 and TRBJ2-7, with D possibly TRBD2 on 5 matching bases. This CDR3 is 15 amino acids long. V gave up 3 bases and J gave up 0 bases, with 12 bases separating them. The DNA of the CDR3 is TGTGCCAGCAGTTTGAGCGGAAAGAGCTCCTACGAGCAGTACTTC. Translating gives CASSLSGKSSYEQYF.

The gene calls are TRBV12-3 or TRBV12-4 and TRBJ2-5; 9 bases match TRBD2. This CDR3 has 17 residues. The junction had 15 bases not matched to a gene; V was cut back by 6 bases and J by 4 bases. The CDR3 DNA reads TGTGCCAGCAGACCGCTGGTAGCGGGGGTCGCCGGAGAGACCCAGTACTTC. This sequence encodes CASRPLVAGVAGETQYF.

This CDR3 is CASSPTGVGEQYF. The CDR3 DNA reads as TGTGCCAGCAGTCCTACAGGGGTTGGCGAGCAGTACTTC. This chain links TRBV6-5 with TRBJ2-7; 7 bases are a match to TRBD1. Germline CDR1 MNHEY, CDR2 SVGAGI. This CDR3 is 13 amino acids long. J lost 6 bases, V lost 5 bases, and 7 bases had no gene match.

The chain recombines TRBV6-5 with TRBJ2-7; D call uncertain. The germline V gene has CDR1 MNHEY and CDR2 SVGAGI. This CDR3 is built from 14 residues. Trimming took off 7 bases at V and 0 bases at J, with 13 bases between the two ends. The CDR3: CASMMTGPSYEQYF. The CDR3 DNA reads TGTGCCAGCATGATGACGGGCCCCTCCTACGAGCAGTACTTC.

The V and J genes are TRBV30 and TRBJ1-6; tentative D call: TRBD1 (6 bases). Germline V gene sequence: CDR1 GTSNPN, CDR2 SVGIG (reference sequence). Trimming pared 2 bases from V and 3 bases from J, leaving 11 bases between. This CDR3 is built from 15 residues. The CDR3 DNA sequence: TGTGCCTGGAGTTCGACAGGATACTATAATTCACCCCTCCACTTT. It yields the protein CAWSSTGYYNSPLHF.

To note about this clonotype: The junction shows a germline mismatch at one end, possibly a read error. The V gene is TRBV29-1, the J gene TRBJ2-3; tentatively, D is TRBD2 (7 bases). Germline assignment: CDR1 SQVTM and CDR2 ANQGSEA. The CDR3 is made up of 14 amino acids. In DNA form, the CDR3 reads TGCAGCGTGGAAGGACAGATGCGGGGGACCACGCAGTATTTT. Residues: CSVEGQMRGTTQYF.

The chain employs TRBV29-1 and TRBJ2-3, with 7 bases fitting TRBD1. The germline V gene has CDR1 SQVTM and CDR2 ANQGSEA. J was trimmed by 0 bases and V by 7 bases; bases with no gene match: 13. The length of the CDR3 is 16 residues. Here the CDR3 reads CSALGDRFFSTDTQYF. CDR3 sequence (DNA): TGCAGCGCTTTAGGGGACAGATTCTTTAGCACAGATACGCAGTATTTT.

V gene TRBV19 combines with J gene TRBJ2-4, with D possibly being TRBD1 (6 bases). V was shortened by 1 base and J by 2 bases, with 12 bases between the two germline ends. There are 16 residues in the CDR3. Germline CDR1 LNHDA, CDR2 SQIVND (reference sequence). The CDR3 sequence is CASSIAPQGTKNIQYF. CDR3 DNA sequence: TGTGCCAGTAGTATAGCGCCCCAGGGGACCAAAAACATTCAGTACTTC. Drawing the rest from reference TRBV19 and TRBJ2-4, the complete variable domain is DGGITQSPKYLFRKEGQNVTLSCEQNLNHDAMYWYRQDPGQGLRLIYYSQIVNDFQKGDIAEGYSVSREKKESFPLTVTSAQKNPTAFYLCASSIAPQGTKNIQYFGAGTRLSVL.

J is TRBJ2-7 and V is TRBV30; TRBD1 matches 9 bases. This CDR3 spans 11 amino acids. Germline V gives CDR1 GTSNPN, CDR2 SVGIG (reference sequence). The ends lost 4 bases at V and 10 bases at J; junction bases unmatched: 5. For the CDR3, the DNA is TGTGCCTGGACAACAGGGGGCGATCAGTACTTC. Its protein is CAWTTGGDQYF. Supplemented by reference TRBV30 and TRBJ2-7, the full variable domain reads SQTIHQWPATLVQPVGSPLSLECTVEGTSNPNLYWYRQAAGRGLQLLFYSVGIGQISSEVPQNLSASRPQDRQFILSSKKLLLSDSGFYLCAWTTGGDQYFGPGTRLTVT.

A word on this clonotype: A read error may account for a junction end that differs from germline. The chain is built from TRBV6-5 and TRBJ2-7; 7 bases line up with TRBD2. Germline V gene data show CDR1 as MNHEY and CDR2 as SVGAGI. The CDR3 is 14 residues long. CDR3 in DNA: TGTGCCAGAAGTTACGGGGCGGGGGTCTACGAGCAGTATTTC. It codes for CARSYGAGVYEQYF.

This clonotype was counted a single time. One end of the junction does not line up with germline, which may come from a read error. This chain links TRBV6-5 with TRBJ1-2; 7 bases align to TRBD1. This CDR3 region has 14 residues. CDR1 and CDR2 (germline): MNHEY, SVGAGI. The CDR3 nucleotides are TGTGCCACCAGTAACCCCCTGACAGGGTATGGCTACACCTTC. Its translation is CATSNPLTGYGYTF.

CDR3 DNA: TGTGCCAGCAGTTCCGGCCCGGCGAGAGTGCAGTACTTC. This translates into CASSSGPARVQYF. J is TRBJ2-7 and V is TRBV12-3 or TRBV12-4; D uncertain. The CDR3 is 13 residues long. The germline V and J ends were trimmed by 4 bases and 9 bases, with 16 bases remaining between them.